The TCR beta chain under discussion was sequenced for a study of blood T cell repertoires in COVID-19. Trimming removed 5 bases at V and 5 bases at J, with 16 bases between. Germline values: CDR1 SQVTM, CDR2 ANQGSEA. The CDR3 consists of 13 residues. Sequencing used immunoSEQ multiplex PCR; TCRdb keeps in-frame clones, though not all of them. The sample holds some 190,000 clones, roughly nine tenths seen once. The clonotype comes from a woman in her thirties or forties in a cohort exposed to, infected with or recovered from COVID-19 (not recorded which). Material for sequencing was PBMCs or T cells enriched from blood (not recorded which). The V and J genes are TRBV29-1 and TRBJ2-7; possible D gene TRBD1, 6 bases. In DNA, the CDR3 is TGCAGCGTTCCTTCTGCAGGGGCCCACGAGCAGTACTTC. This gives the protein CSVPSAGAHEQYF.